The 7 T cell receptor beta chains listed next were all sequenced from one sample in a study of graft-versus-host responses after intestinal transplantation (dated by TCRdb to about 2021). Libraries were built with the immunoSEQ multiplex PCR assay. What TCRdb holds here is the immuneACCESS table cut down to in-frame rearrangements. Part of the clones is not present; checked against another copy, under half of the missing clones reflect an unresolved V gene, and the others are unexplained. Counted in this sample were 40,000 or so clones; roughly 96% of them appeared once. Less than 0.25% of the sample lies in the top ten. The time point label, as the study defines it: cells obtained before transplantation from donor or recipient. These receptors have no known antigen. The material was unstimulated CD8+ T cells sorted from spleen or lymph node cells, obtained before transplant. The receptors originated from a human donor who was the organ donor for an intestinal transplant.

The CDR3 DNA is TGCGCCAGCAGCTTATACTCGGGGGGGCAGGAGACCCAGTACTTC. This gives the protein CASSLYSGGQETQYF. This chain connects TRBV4-1 to TRBJ2-5, with TRBD2 identical over 8 bases. The V gene's germline CDR1 is MGHRA and CDR2 YSYEKL. V gave up 5 bases and J gave up 5 bases; unmatched junction bases: 10. The CDR3 totals 15 residues.

CDR3: CASSGGQGRNEKLFF. CDR3 coding DNA: TGTGCCAGCAGCGGCGGACAGGGGAGGAATGAAAAACTGTTTTTT. V usage is TRBV5-6 and J usage is TRBJ1-4, with 9 bases matching TRBD1. V trimming: 4 bases; J trimming: 5 bases; junction bases outside the gene matches: 6. Germline CDR1 is SGHDT and CDR2 is YYEEEE. The CDR3 extends over 15 amino acids.

This clone was seen a single time. This chain uses TRBV5-5 with TRBJ2-3; 9 bases fit TRBD1. With V trimmed by 4 bases and J by 0 bases, 18 bases remained unmatched. The length of the CDR3 is 20 residues. From germline, CDR1 is SGHKS and CDR2 YYEKEE (reference sequence). The CDR3 DNA follows: TGTGCCAGCAGCGGACGTACAGGGGGCTCCCTCGTCCCGAGCACAGATACGCAGTATTTT. It translates to CASSGRTGGSLVPSTDTQYF. The full variable domain, rest sourced from reference TRBV5-5 and TRBJ2-3, is DAGVTQSPTHLIKTRGQQVTLRCSPISGHKSVSWYQQVLGQGPQFIFQYYEKEERGRGNFPDRFSARQFPNYSSELNVNALLLGDSALYLCASSGRTGGSLVPSTDTQYFGPGTRLTVL.

The chain uses TRBV5-4 and TRBJ2-7; the D gene is possibly TRBD2 (7 bases). The CDR3 covers 14 residues. Germline CDR1 and CDR2: SGHNT and YYREEE (reference sequence). V was clipped by 4 bases and J by 6 bases, with 17 bases between them. Written as DNA, the CDR3 is TGTGCCAGCAGCATGGGAGGGGGTGGTTCCGAGCAGTACTTC. Protein product: CASSMGGGGSEQYF.

This clone has just one count. The chain uses TRBV5-1 and TRBJ2-3, with 8 positions matching TRBD2. Germline CDR1 and CDR2: SGHRS and YFSETQ. Trimming took 0 bases from V and 4 from J; bases not matched to a gene: 1. This CDR3 contains 14 residues. This chain's CDR3 is CASSLGLAPDTQYF. CDR3 nucleotides: TGCGCCAGCAGCTTGGGACTAGCGCCAGATACGCAGTATTTT. The variable domain in full, with the rest retrieved from reference TRBV5-1 and TRBJ2-3, is KAGVTQTPRYLIKTRGQQVTLSCSPISGHRSVSWYQQTPGQGLQFLFEYFSETQRNKGNFPGRFSGRQFSNSRSEMNVSTLELGDSALYLCASSLGLAPDTQYFGPGTRLTVL.

The chain combines TRBV19 with TRBJ1-1; D is possibly TRBD1 (5 bases). The CDR3 loop spans 12 amino acids. Between the trimmed V and J ends, which lost 6 bases and 5 bases, there was a span of 10 bases. The germline V gene encodes CDR1 LNHDA and CDR2 SQIVND (reference sequence). CDR3 nucleotide sequence: TGTGCCAGTAGCCCCGGGGCGACTGAAGCTTTCTTT. Its translation is CASSPGATEAFF.

The chain uses TRBV7-6 and TRBJ1-4; tentatively, D is TRBD1 (5 bases). Germline V gives CDR1 SGHVS, CDR2 FNYEAQ. Trimming took 5 bases from V and 5 from J, leaving 15 bases between them. This CDR3 comprises 15 residues. CDR3 DNA: TGTGCCAGCAGCCAACCTGCTGACAGAAATGAAAAACTGTTTTTT. Residues: CASSQPADRNEKLFF.